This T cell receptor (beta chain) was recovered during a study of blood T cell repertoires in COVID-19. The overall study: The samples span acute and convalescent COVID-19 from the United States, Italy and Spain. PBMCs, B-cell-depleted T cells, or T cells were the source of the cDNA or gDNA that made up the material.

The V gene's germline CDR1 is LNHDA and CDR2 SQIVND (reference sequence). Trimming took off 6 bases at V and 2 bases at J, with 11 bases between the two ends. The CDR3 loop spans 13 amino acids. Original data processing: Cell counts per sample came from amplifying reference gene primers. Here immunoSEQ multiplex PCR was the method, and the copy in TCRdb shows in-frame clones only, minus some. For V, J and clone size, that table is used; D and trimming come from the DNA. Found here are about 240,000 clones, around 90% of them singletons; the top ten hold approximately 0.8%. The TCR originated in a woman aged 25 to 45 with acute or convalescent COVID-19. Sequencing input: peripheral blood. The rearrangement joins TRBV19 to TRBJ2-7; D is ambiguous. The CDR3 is CASSTTATYEQYF. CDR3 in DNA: TGTGCCAGTAGCACCACTGCTACCTACGAGCAGTACTTC.